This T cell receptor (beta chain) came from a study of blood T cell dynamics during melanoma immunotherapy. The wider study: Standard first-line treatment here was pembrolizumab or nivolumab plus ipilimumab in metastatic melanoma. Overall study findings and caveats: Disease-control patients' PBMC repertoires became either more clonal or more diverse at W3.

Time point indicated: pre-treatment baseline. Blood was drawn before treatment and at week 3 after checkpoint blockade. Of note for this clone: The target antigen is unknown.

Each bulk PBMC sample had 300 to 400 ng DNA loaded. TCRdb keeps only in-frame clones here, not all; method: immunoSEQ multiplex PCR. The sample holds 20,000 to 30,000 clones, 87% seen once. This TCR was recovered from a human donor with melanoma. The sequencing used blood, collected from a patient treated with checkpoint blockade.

The CDR3 reads CAIRAGADQPQHF. CDR3 DNA: TGTGCCATCAGAGCCGGGGCGGATCAGCCCCAGCATTTT. The V and J genes are TRBV10-3 and TRBJ1-5; possible D gene TRBD1, 5 bases. V gave up 6 bases and J gave up 5 bases, with 11 bases separating them. CDR1 and CDR2 (germline): ENHRY, SYGVKD. The CDR3 is made up of 13 amino acids.